This TCR beta chain was sequenced for a study of siplizumab effects on memory and regulatory T cells. Regarding the study as a whole: Mappable alloreactive CD4+ clones were on average around 74% Treg-derived with siplizumab, under 30% in controls. In siplizumab cultures, the suppressive function of proliferating Tregs remained unconfirmed. Greater diversity than memory cells seemed evident in naive T cells, which also appeared to be major alloresponse contributors. Under siplizumab, alloreactive sequences traced to unstimulated CD4+ memory cells were significantly reduced.

Looked up from germline, CDR1 is KGHSH and CDR2 is LQKENI. The CDR3 totals 15 residues. V was trimmed by 2 bases and J by 0 bases, leaving 10 bases between them. Produced via immunoSEQ multiplex PCR; TCRdb's table is partial and in-frame only. This table holds around 100,000 clones, around nine tenths found once. Notes on this clone: Its target is not known.

The gene calls are TRBV18 and TRBJ1-1; unclear D gene. The receptor was derived from a human donor in good health. Sequenced sample: CD4+ T cells sorted from blood. The CDR3 loop is CASSPGSTMNTEAFF. The CDR3 DNA reads as TGTGCCAGCTCACCAGGCAGTACGATGAACACTGAAGCTTTCTTT.